A single sample gave rise to the 25 T cell receptor beta chains below, sequenced in a study of tumor-infiltrating lymphocytes in primary liver carcinoma. Starting material of about 480 ng total RNA yielded TCR beta cDNA via a constant-region primer. Sequencing libraries for TCR beta derived from three nested multiplex PCR rounds that used slightly modified ARM-PCR. For around 9 cycles apiece, the opening two PCR rounds ran with TRBV1-TRBV30 forward primers and a C-beta reverse primer. TCRdb re-called the multiplex PCR reads through MiXCR, storing one row per CDR3 protein. The sample holds 300,000 to 400,000 distinct CDR3 sequences; 65% are singletons and the top ten take 5% to 6.5%. Extraction also yielded germline DNA, while blood RNA was obtained from unsorted whole blood. Specimen: peripheral blood. Receptors were obtained from a man aged 35 to 55 with primary liver carcinoma and hepatitis B virus infection.

As concerns this clonotype: The junction departs from germline at one end; a sequencing error may be responsible. The CDR3, as DNA: TGTGCCAGCAGCCTTGTATCGATCGCAGAGATCCAGTACTTC. This codes for CASSLVSIAEIQYF. V and J are TRBV11-2 and TRBJ2-5, with unresolved D. The germline gives CDR1 SGHAT, CDR2 FQNNGV. This CDR3 comprises 14 residues. The full variable domain, rest sourced from reference TRBV11-2 and TRBJ2-5, is EAGVAQSPRYKIIEKRQSVAFWCNPISGHATLYWYQQILGQGPKLLIQFQNNGVVDDSQLPKDRFSAERLKGVDSTLKIQPAKLEDSAVYLCASSLVSIAEIQYFGPGTRLLVL.

On this clonotype: Relative to the germline gene, one junction end is altered; a read error may explain this. The genes are TRBV28 and TRBJ2-2; D is undetermined. Germline V lookup: CDR1 MDHEN, CDR2 SYDVKM. This CDR3 has 15 amino acids. The CDR3 bases are TGTACCAGCAAGTCTGGGCAGGTGTACACCGGGGAGCTGTTTTTT. This gives the protein CTSKSGQVYTGELFF.

The chain couples TRBV6-1 to TRBJ1-2; the D gene is possibly TRBD1 (5 bases). This CDR3 spans 15 amino acids. The V end was cut by 3 bases, the J end by 7 bases, with 18 bases between. Germline values: CDR1 MNHNS, CDR2 SASEGT. This CDR3 is CASSDAMGRAVGYTF. The CDR3 DNA reads TGTGCCAGCAGTGATGCAATGGGGCGCGCGGTTGGCTACACCTTC.

To note about this clonotype: One junction end disagrees with the germline gene, perhaps due to a read error. V is TRBV5-6 and J is TRBJ2-7; 11 positions agree with TRBD2. In germline, CDR1 is SGHDT, CDR2 YYEEEE. This CDR3 spans 15 amino acids. The CDR3 DNA follows: TGTGCCAGCAGCTACTCCGGGACTAGCGGCTACAAGCAGTACTTC. Translating gives CASSYSGTSGYKQYF.

As for this clonotype: A much larger clone sits a single nucleotide away, making a read error possible. The J gene is TRBJ2-1, the V gene TRBV5-1; no clear D gene. V lost 3 bases to trimming and J lost 4 bases, with 14 bases between them. CDR3 size: 15 residues. Per the germline V gene, CDR1 is SGHRS and CDR2 is YFSETQ. Here the CDR3 reads CASSSALVGYNEQFF. The CDR3 nucleotides are TGCGCCAGCAGCTCGGCTCTAGTGGGTTACAATGAGCAGTTCTTC.

Comment on this clonotype: Given a much more abundant clone one base away, this may be a read error. The chain combines TRBV29-1 with TRBJ1-1; 7 bases are shared with TRBD1. Unmatched junction bases numbered 4, after V lost 5 bases and J lost 1 base. The CDR3 loop spans 13 amino acids. Germline lookup yields CDR1 SQVTM and CDR2 ANQGSEA. Here the CDR3 reads CSVQGQQNTEAFF. As DNA, the CDR3 is TGCAGCGTTCAGGGACAGCAGAACACTGAAGCTTTCTTT.

This clonotype was seen many times. The V call is TRBV4-2, the J call TRBJ2-1, with 11 nucleotides matching TRBD2. CDR1 is LGHNA and CDR2 is YNFKEQ in the germline V gene. V trimming: 0 bases; J trimming: 7 bases; junction bases outside the gene matches: 2. This CDR3 comprises 15 residues. The CDR3 nucleotides read TGTGCCAGCAGCCAAGATGGGACTAGCGGAAATGAGCAGTTCTTC. Its translation: CASSQDGTSGNEQFF.

This clonotype was seen many times. The gene calls are TRBV11-2 and TRBJ2-7; maybe TRBD2 (6 bases). Germline V CDR1 and CDR2: SGHAT, FQNNGV. This CDR3 is 15 amino acids long. Trimming cost V 1 base and J 4 bases, with 14 bases left between them. DNA for the CDR3: TGTGCCAGCAGCTTAGGTGGGGTCCGGGGGTACGAGCAGTACTTC. This sequence encodes CASSLGGVRGYEQYF.

J is TRBJ2-1 and V is TRBV11-2; unclear D gene. The CDR3 is 15 amino acids. Germline assignment: CDR1 SGHAT and CDR2 FQNNGV. Trimming removed 1 base at V and 13 bases at J, with 20 bases between. CDR3 sequence: CASSLVLSATPLQFF. The CDR3 DNA reads as TGTGCCAGCAGCTTAGTTCTAAGCGCTACCCCCTTACAGTTCTTC.

Notes on this clonotype: The junction does not match germline at one end; this may be a read error. This chain uses TRBV11-2 with TRBJ2-1; 7 nucleotides align to TRBD1. This CDR3 has 16 residues. The germline CDR1 and CDR2 sequences are SGHAT and FQNNGV. In nucleotides, the CDR3 is TGTGCCAGCAACTTAAAGGCAGGGGGATTCTGGAGTGAGCAGTTCTTC. It encodes CASNLKAGGFWSEQFF.

Of note for this clonotype: Given a much more abundant clone one base away, this may be a read error. The chain couples TRBV4-1 to TRBJ2-1, with TRBD2 as a possible D gene (5 bases). The V and J ends lost 4 bases and 9 bases respectively, with 16 bases between them. The germline V gene has CDR1 MGHRA and CDR2 YSYEKL. The length of the CDR3 is 14 residues. For the CDR3, the DNA is TGCGCCAGCAGCCGCCCCCGGGGAGACCCTGAGCAGTTCTTC. Translation: CASSRPRGDPEQFF.

This clonotype has only a few counts. The chain uses TRBV5-4 and TRBJ2-1; 10 nucleotides agree with TRBD2. J lost 8 bases, V lost 3 bases, and 8 bases had no gene match. CDR1 and CDR2 from the germline V gene are SGHNT and YYREEE (reference sequence). This CDR3 is 15 amino acids long. CDR3 region: CASSSRASGSYEQFF. CDR3 coding DNA: TGTGCCAGCAGCTCCCGAGCTAGCGGGAGCTATGAGCAGTTCTTC.

This clonotype came up many times. The rearrangement joins TRBV4-3 to TRBJ2-7; 8 nucleotides agree with TRBD1. The V and J ends lost 0 bases and 3 bases, in that order; junction bases with no gene match: 16. Per the germline V gene, CDR1 is LGHNA and CDR2 is YSLEER. CDR3 length: 19 amino acids. The CDR3 DNA follows: TGCGCCAGCAGCCAAGATATGCCCACTCCCGGGACAGGCTACTACGAGCAGTACTTC. Encoded protein: CASSQDMPTPGTGYYEQYF.

This clonotype came up many times. V and J are TRBV28 and TRBJ2-3; no clear D. V was trimmed by 3 bases and J by 3 bases, leaving 13 bases between them. The CDR3 sequence is 15 residues long. CDR1 is MDHEN and CDR2 is SYDVKM in the germline V gene. The CDR3 nucleotides read TGTGCCAGCAGTTTGCCGACGGAGTTAACAGATACGCAGTATTTT. Its translation: CASSLPTELTDTQYF.

Regarding this clonotype: Since a much larger clone is just one base distant, this may be a read error. This rearrangement joins TRBV29-1 to TRBJ2-1; D might be TRBD1 or TRBD2, each matching 6 bases. CDR1 is SQVTM, CDR2 ANQGSEA, per germline. Deletions cut 3 bases from V and 7 bases from J, with 13 bases between. CDR3 length: 13 residues. This CDR3 reads CSVEGGLTNEQFF. The CDR3 coding sequence is TGCAGCGTTGAGGGGGGCCTGACTAATGAGCAGTTCTTC.

The rearrangement joins TRBV5-1 to TRBJ1-1; tentatively, D is TRBD1 (5 bases). Germline-derived CDR1 and CDR2 are SGHRS and YFSETQ. The CDR3 is 14 amino acids. V was pared by 2 bases and J by 7 bases, with 15 bases between. The CDR3 loop is CASSFVEGPGEAFF. As DNA, the CDR3 is TGCGCCAGCAGCTTTGTAGAGGGGCCGGGTGAAGCTTTCTTT.

Regarding this clonotype: Mismatch with germline at one junction end may stem from a read error. The chain links TRBV5-1 to TRBJ2-3; 15 nucleotides agree with TRBD2. Germline CDR1 SGHRS, CDR2 YFSETQ. This CDR3 is 21 amino acids long. CDR3 protein: CASSLAGTSGRRAGLKDMQYF. For the CDR3, the DNA is TGCGCCAGCAGCTTGGCCGGGACTAGCGGGAGGCGAGCGGGGCTGAAAGATATGCAGTATTTT.

This clonotype was picked up many times. The gene calls are TRBV6-6 and TRBJ2-1, with D possibly TRBD2 on 5 matching bases. The V end lost 8 bases, the J end lost 6 bases, and 11 bases lay between the germline ends. The CDR3 extends over 12 amino acids. Germline lookup yields CDR1 MNHNY and CDR2 SVGAGI (reference sequence). Here the CDR3 DNA reads TGTGCCAGCGCTAGCTTGGCCAATGAGCAGTTCTTC. Its translation: CASASLANEQFF.

To note about this clonotype: This may stem from a read error, because a much larger clone lies one nucleotide away. The V call is TRBV12-5, the J call TRBJ2-3; no definite D call. The CDR3 consists of 12 residues. The ends were cut back, 6 bases at V and 6 bases at J, with 10 bases in the middle. Germline loops: CDR1 LGHNT, CDR2 FRNRAP. CDR3 DNA: TGTGCTAGTGGACCCACATGCGATACGCAGTATTTT. It is translated as CASGPTCDTQYF.

As regards this clonotype: This could be a read error, since a much larger clone is one nucleotide away. The chain has TRBV7-9 and TRBJ2-3; the D is unclear. The length of the CDR3 is 15 residues. Germline CDR1 is SEHNR and CDR2 is FQNEAQ (reference sequence). CDR3 sequence (DNA): TGTGTCAGCAGCCCGTCTCGGAGCCGCACAGATACGCAGTATTTT. It translates to CVSSPSRSRTDTQYF.

Worth noting for this clonotype: The junction does not match germline at one end; this may be a read error. V gene TRBV6-1 combines with J gene TRBJ2-7; possible D gene TRBD2, 5 bases. The CDR3 sequence is 12 residues long. CDR1 is MNHNS, CDR2 SASEGT, per germline. The CDR3 nucleotides read TGTGCCAGCAGTGAAAGCGGCTACAAACAGTATTTC. Encoded protein: CASSESGYKQYF.

This clonotype turned up a few times. The chain recombines TRBV4-1 with TRBJ2-2, with TRBD2 as a possible D gene (6 bases). Trimming pared 0 bases from V and 3 bases from J, leaving 11 bases between. The CDR3 is made up of 16 amino acids. Germline assignment: CDR1 MGHRA and CDR2 YSYEKL. CDR3 DNA: TGCGCCAGCAGCCAAGAAGGCGGGGACGACACCGGGGAGCTGTTTTTT. Its translation: CASSQEGGDDTGELFF.

As concerns this clonotype: A much larger clone lies a single base off, so this may be a read error. The chain employs TRBV4-1 and TRBJ2-1; 10 bases map to TRBD2. Germline CDR1 is MGHRA and CDR2 is YSYEKL. Germline trimming cut 2 bases from V and 2 bases from J; bases unmatched to any gene: 6. The CDR3 is made up of 17 amino acids. This CDR3 reads CASSQPSGSMTYNEQFF. Written as DNA, the CDR3 is TGCGCCAGCAGCCAACCTAGCGGGAGTATGACCTACAATGAGCAGTTCTTC.

The CDR3 DNA sequence: TGTGCCAGCAGCTTAGGGACTAGTGGGAGCGGTTACGGGCAATACTTC. Translated: CASSLGTSGSGYGQYF. The chain has TRBV11-2 and TRBJ2-7; 7 nucleotides match TRBD2. V gave up 1 base and J gave up 13 bases; unmatched junction bases: 19. Germline values: CDR1 SGHAT, CDR2 FQNNGV. The CDR3 loop spans 16 amino acids.

Comments on this clonotype: At one end the junction does not follow the germline gene, possibly because of a read error. The rearrangement uses TRBV6-2 or TRBV6-3 and TRBJ2-7; D is perhaps TRBD2 (5 bases). The length of the CDR3 is 12 residues. Germline V gene lookup returns CDR1 MNHEY and CDR2 SVGEGT. CDR3 sequence: CASGEFGYERYF. DNA of the CDR3: TGTGCCAGTGGGGAGTTTGGCTACGAGCGGTACTTC.